These 30 T cell receptor beta chains came from one sample sequenced in a study of metastatic and nonmetastatic thyroid tumors. TCRdb recomputed clones from the PCR reads via MiXCR. Among roughly 40,000 clones listed, roughly 12% were seen once. Every patient underwent thyroid surgery untreated. Specimen: blood. These receptors came from a male donor with papillary thyroid cancer or a benign thyroid nodule (not recorded which). Some clones in this sample may be carry-over from other donors' samples.

Judged by abundance, this clone is medium-sized. The same CDR3 can be traced to other DNA sequences in this sample. The chain is built from TRBV27 and TRBJ2-7, with 8 bases fitting TRBD1. Trimming took 6 bases from V and 3 from J; bases not matched to a gene: 4. CDR1 is MNHEY and CDR2 is SMNVEV in the germline V gene (reference sequence). The CDR3 sequence is 13 residues long. CDR3 in amino acids: CASSLDRGYEQYF. The CDR3 DNA follows: TGTGCCAGCAGCCTTGACAGGGGCTACGAGCAGTACTTC.

In this sample, this clone is medium-sized. The V and J genes are TRBV6-2 or TRBV6-3 and TRBJ2-7, with unresolved D. V lost 2 bases, J lost 1 base, and 9 bases lay in between. Germline values: CDR1 MNHEY, CDR2 SVGEGT. CDR3 length equals 14 residues. In DNA, the CDR3 is TGTGCCAGCAGTTACATCCTAGAGTCCTACGAGCAGTACTTC. Translated, it gives CASSYILESYEQYF.

This clone has a count of ten or more. This sequence joins TRBV7-6 and TRBJ2-7, with 7 bases identical to TRBD2. The CDR3 contains 17 residues. After removal of 1 base from V and 2 bases from J, the junction contained 11 bases not matched to a gene. CDR1 SGHVS and CDR2 FNYEAQ come from the germline V gene. This CDR3 reads CASSLDRTSDHTYEQYF. In DNA form, the CDR3 reads TGTGCCAGCAGCTTAGACAGAACTAGCGATCATACCTACGAGCAGTACTTC.

Notes on this clone: Just one base apart from a much larger clone, this may be a read error. The chain links TRBV11-2 to TRBJ2-1; D possibly matches TRBD1 or TRBD2 (5 bases each). The germline gives CDR1 SGHAT, CDR2 FQNNGV. Trimming took off 1 base at V and 2 bases at J, with 24 bases between the two ends. This CDR3 region has 20 residues. As DNA, the CDR3 is TGTGCCAGCAGCTTAGGATCAGTCGGGGCACAAAGGTACCCCTACAATGAGCAGTTCTTC. Translated: CASSLGSVGAQRYPYNEQFF.

This clone has ten or more counts. The DNA for the CDR3 is TGCGCCAGCAGCCAAGATCCCCCAGCGGGAGTTCTCCATGAGCAGTTCTTC. Encoded protein: CASSQDPPAGVLHEQFF. The rearrangement joins TRBV4-3 to TRBJ2-1, with TRBD2 matching 8 bases. The CDR3 spans 17 residues. Germline CDR1 is LGHNA and CDR2 is YSLEER. V was pared by 0 bases and J by 8 bases, with 12 bases of the junction left unmatched.

This clone was counted between two and nine times. Since a much larger clone is just one base distant, this may be a read error. The chain has TRBV5-1 and TRBJ2-3; no firm D call. The V end lost 0 bases, the J end lost 6 bases, and 8 bases lay between the germline ends. This CDR3 contains 13 residues. The germline V gene has CDR1 SGHRS and CDR2 YFSETQ. Here the CDR3 reads CASSLGASDTQYF. CDR3 nucleotides: TGCGCCAGCAGCTTGGGAGCTTCGGATACGCAGTATTTT.

Many counts were recorded for this clone. This chain joins TRBV4-1 and TRBJ1-5, with TRBD1 matching 8 bases. CDR3 length equals 17 residues. V dropped 0 bases and J dropped 7; count of bases not matched to a gene: 11. The germline CDR1 and CDR2 sequences are MGHRA and YSYEKL. CDR3 region: CASSQDPPGAGGQPQHF. In DNA, the CDR3 is TGCGCCAGCAGCCAAGATCCCCCAGGCGCAGGGGGCCAGCCCCAGCATTTT.

In its sample, this clone was seen many times. The chain employs TRBV28 and TRBJ2-3, with 7 positions matching TRBD2. The CDR3 has 14 amino acids. Germline V gene lookup returns CDR1 MDHEN and CDR2 SYDVKM. Germline trimming cut 10 bases from V and 2 bases from J; bases unmatched to any gene: 9. The CDR3 is CATRDYQHTDTQYF. The CDR3 region has the DNA TGTGCCACAAGGGACTACCAGCACACAGATACGCAGTATTTT.

This clone was counted at least ten times. This chain links TRBV29-1 with TRBJ2-3, with D uncertain. V was clipped by 4 bases and J by 0 bases, with 11 bases between them. The CDR3 length is 14 residues. CDR1 SQVTM and CDR2 ANQGSEA come from the germline V gene. CDR3 bases: TGCAGCGTTGTACCTGACCTTAGCACAGATACGCAGTATTTT. Its protein is CSVVPDLSTDTQYF.

This clone was counted many times. The chain recombines TRBV19 with TRBJ1-1, with 8 bases matching TRBD1. Trimming removed 7 bases from V and 0 bases from J; junction bases left unmatched: 13. This CDR3 region has 17 residues. From germline, CDR1 is LNHDA and CDR2 SQIVND (reference sequence). The CDR3 nucleotides are TGTGCCAGTACCGACCGACAGGGGACCCCACTGAACACTGAAGCTTTCTTT. It yields the protein CASTDRQGTPLNTEAFF.

At least ten counts were recorded for this clone. The chain carries TRBV2 and TRBJ1-4; TRBD1 matches 9 bases. CDR3 length equals 13 residues. The junction had 3 bases not matched to a gene; V was cut back by 3 bases and J by 10 bases. The germline gives CDR1 SNHLY, CDR2 FYNNEI. This CDR3 is CASSEGQGLKLFF. The CDR3 DNA sequence: TGTGCCAGCAGTGAGGGACAGGGACTAAAACTGTTTTTT. The whole variable domain, filled in from reference TRBV2 and TRBJ1-4, reads EPEVTQTPSHQVTQMGQEVILRCVPISNHLYFYWYRQILGQKVEFLVSFYNNEISEKSEIFDDQFSVERPDGSNFTLKIRSTKLEDSAMYFCASSEGQGLKLFFGSGTQLSVL.

This clone occurred many times. Within the sample, other DNA sequences also encode this same CDR3. The genes are TRBV27 and TRBJ2-3, with D perhaps TRBD1 or TRBD2 (5 bases each). The germline CDR1 and CDR2 sequences are MNHEY and SMNVEV (reference sequence). V lost 2 bases and J 2 bases, leaving 11 bases between the germline ends. This CDR3 is 15 amino acids long. CDR3 nucleotide sequence: TGTGCCAGCAGTTTAGGGGGTTTTCTCACAGATACGCAGTATTTT. Encoded protein: CASSLGGFLTDTQYF.

This clone was detected ten times or more. The gene calls are TRBV28 and TRBJ1-1, with D perhaps matching TRBD1 (6 bases). The CDR3 has 14 residues. The V end lost 5 bases, the J end lost 4 bases, and 14 bases lay between the germline ends. Germline values: CDR1 MDHEN, CDR2 SYDVKM. The CDR3 region has the DNA TGTGCCAGCAGTCAAGGGGGGCGAAGCACTGAAGCTTTCTTT. This codes for CASSQGGRSTEAFF.

Turning to this clone: Other DNA sequences in this sample translate to the same CDR3. This sequence joins TRBV9 and TRBJ2-1; TRBD2 aligns across 11 bases. CDR1 and CDR2 (germline): SGDLS, YYNGEE. Trimming at V came to 5 bases and at J to 0 bases, leaving 19 bases not matched to a gene. CDR3 length: 21 residues. The CDR3 here is CASSPRKVAGGPPSSYNEQFF. CDR3 sequence (DNA): TGTGCCAGCAGTCCCCGGAAGGTAGCGGGAGGGCCTCCTAGCTCCTACAATGAGCAGTTCTTC.

The chain is built from TRBV6-1 and TRBJ1-1; no reliable D call. V lost 7 bases, J lost 6 bases, and 15 bases lay in between. CDR3 length: 13 amino acids. Germline V gives CDR1 MNHNS, CDR2 SASEGT. CDR3 region: CASTLSEGAEAFF. The CDR3 DNA reads as TGTGCCAGCACCCTATCCGAGGGAGCTGAAGCTTTCTTT.

This clone was detected many times. The chain has TRBV28 and TRBJ2-3; D tentatively reads TRBD1 or TRBD2 (5 bases each). Germline values: CDR1 MDHEN, CDR2 SYDVKM. V lost 8 bases and J 4 bases, leaving 16 bases between the germline ends. The CDR3 extends over 14 amino acids. In DNA, the CDR3 is TGTGCCAGCGGCCCCCTCGGGGCCTCAGATACGCAGTATTTT. It is translated as CASGPLGASDTQYF.

This clone was counted between two and nine times. The V call is TRBV3-1, the J call TRBJ1-3; possible D gene TRBD1, 5 bases. Trimming removed 2 bases from V and 0 bases from J, with 11 bases in between. CDR1 and CDR2 from the germline V gene are LGHDT and YNNKEL (reference sequence). This CDR3 contains 16 residues. CDR3: CASSQMGPNSGNTIYF. In DNA, the CDR3 is TGTGCCAGCAGCCAAATGGGGCCTAACTCTGGAAACACCATATATTTT.

Within the sample, this clone is medium-sized (0.01 to 0.1%). The J gene is TRBJ1-1, the V gene TRBV27, with D perhaps TRBD1 (6 bases). V was cut by 0 bases and J by 4 bases, with 9 bases left in between. The CDR3 runs 14 residues. Germline V CDR1 and CDR2: MNHEY, SMNVEV (reference sequence). This chain's CDR3 is CASSLSLGGTEAFF. CDR3 DNA sequence: TGTGCCAGCAGTTTATCTTTAGGGGGCACTGAAGCTTTCTTT.

On this clone itself: The sample carries other DNA sequences with the same CDR3. V usage is TRBV4-3 and J usage is TRBJ1-1; no clear D gene. Germline assignment: CDR1 LGHNA and CDR2 YSLEER. This CDR3 spans 15 amino acids. Trimming cost V 1 base and J 4 bases, with 13 bases left between them. CDR3 amino acids: CASSQVTRLSTEAFF. The CDR3 nucleotides read TGCGCCAGCAGCCAAGTAACACGGCTTAGCACTGAAGCTTTCTTT.

This clone was picked up a small number of times. The CDR3 sequence: CASSGAKAGGFGYTF. CDR3 nucleotide sequence: TGTGCCAGCAGCGGAGCCAAGGCAGGGGGATTCGGCTACACCTTC. The rearrangement uses TRBV9 and TRBJ1-2; 7 bases align to TRBD1. The CDR3 is 15 residues long. After removal of 3 bases from V and 8 bases from J, the junction contained 13 bases not matched to a gene. Germline V gene sequence: CDR1 SGDLS, CDR2 YYNGEE.

The genes are TRBV28 and TRBJ1-5; D is perhaps TRBD1 (5 bases). V shed 9 bases and J shed 0 bases, with 24 bases lying between them. The CDR3 is 18 residues long. Germline V gene lookup returns CDR1 MDHEN and CDR2 SYDVKM. In nucleotides, the CDR3 is TGTGCCAGTAGTATTTTCGTTGGGGCCCTGATTAGCAATCAGCCCCAGCATTTT. This codes for CASSIFVGALISNQPQHF.

This clone was counted many times. The chain joins TRBV7-9 to TRBJ2-1, with 8 bases fitting TRBD2. The V and J ends lost 5 bases and 5 bases, in that order; junction bases with no gene match: 11. The germline V gene has CDR1 SEHNR and CDR2 FQNEAQ (reference sequence). The CDR3 loop spans 16 amino acids. This chain's CDR3 is CASSPGGGTRHNEQFF. The CDR3 DNA reads as TGTGCCAGCAGCCCGGGGGGCGGGACTAGACACAATGAGCAGTTCTTC.

By sample share, this clone is medium-sized. CDR3 DNA sequence: TGTGCCAGCAGTTATCCTTGGGCTAGCGGGAACCACGAGCAGTACTTC. The encoded protein is CASSYPWASGNHEQYF. V usage is TRBV6-2 or TRBV6-3 and J usage is TRBJ2-7; 9 bases match TRBD2. The ends lost 3 bases at V and 5 bases at J; junction bases unmatched: 11. The CDR3 consists of 16 residues. Germline V gene data show CDR1 as MNHEY and CDR2 as SVGEGT.

Concerning this clone itself: The junction and the germline gene differ at one end; a read error may be behind it. This sequence joins TRBV6-1 and TRBJ2-7; possibly TRBD2 for D (5 bases). CDR1 MNHNS and CDR2 SASEGT come from the germline V gene. The CDR3 is 11 amino acids. The CDR3 protein is CASIGVNEQYF. For the CDR3, the DNA is TGTGCCAGCATCGGGGTCAACGAGCAATACTTC.

The chain carries TRBV20-1 and TRBJ2-1, with D perhaps matching TRBD1 or TRBD2 (5 bases each). The V end lost 1 base, the J end lost 8 bases, and 9 bases lay between the germline ends. From germline, CDR1 is DFQATT and CDR2 SNEGSKA (reference sequence). The CDR3 runs 12 residues. CDR3 nucleotides: TGCAGTGCTAGAGCGAGGGGTGATGAGCAGTTCTTC. It is translated as CSARARGDEQFF.

This clone was observed many times. The chain joins TRBV19 to TRBJ2-7; D gene unclear. Trimming removed 3 bases from V and 6 bases from J, with 18 bases in between. This CDR3 is built from 15 residues. Per germline, CDR1 LNHDA and CDR2 SQIVND (reference sequence). Written as DNA, the CDR3 is TGTGCCAGTAGTATCGATTCGAGTGTATCTCTCGAGCAGTACTTC. The encoded protein is CASSIDSSVSLEQYF.

In this sample, this clone turned up many times. The V gene is TRBV28, the J gene TRBJ2-1; 10 bases line up with TRBD2. This CDR3 has 17 residues. V trimming: 8 bases; J trimming: 4 bases; junction bases outside the gene matches: 14. CDR1 and CDR2 (germline): MDHEN, SYDVKM. The CDR3 loop reads CASSHGTSDKGYNEQFF. CDR3 bases: TGTGCCAGCTCTCACGGGACTAGCGACAAAGGGTACAATGAGCAGTTCTTC.

With respect to this clone: A read error is possible here, since a much larger clone lies one base away. The V call is TRBV11-2, the J call TRBJ1-1; D possibly corresponds to TRBD1 (5 bases). Germline CDR1 and CDR2: SGHAT and FQNNGV. This CDR3 has 16 amino acids. V was pared by 5 bases and J by 0 bases, with 16 bases between. The CDR3 DNA is TGTGCCAGCAGCCCGCTCGGGGGGAGGGTGAACACTGAAGCTTTCTTT. Protein product: CASSPLGGRVNTEAFF. Filled out from reference TRBV11-2 and TRBJ1-1, the complete variable domain reads EAGVAQSPRYKIIEKRQSVAFWCNPISGHATLYWYQQILGQGPKLLIQFQNNGVVDDSQLPKDRFSAERLKGVDSTLKIQPAKLEDSAVYLCASSPLGGRVNTEAFFGQGTRLTVV.

This clone was recorded many times. The CDR3 region is CASALGTGVDEQYF. Here the CDR3 DNA reads TGCGCCAGCGCCCTGGGGACAGGGGTCGACGAGCAGTACTTC. The chain has TRBV5-1 and TRBJ2-7, with 10 bases aligning to TRBD1. Per germline, CDR1 SGHRS and CDR2 YFSETQ. This CDR3 has 14 residues. V trimming: 7 bases; J trimming: 5 bases; junction bases outside the gene matches: 9. Supplemented by reference TRBV5-1 and TRBJ2-7, the full variable domain reads KAGVTQTPRYLIKTRGQQVTLSCSPISGHRSVSWYQQTPGQGLQFLFEYFSETQRNKGNFPGRFSGRQFSNSRSEMNVSTLELGDSALYLCASALGTGVDEQYFGPGTRLTVT.

The chain couples TRBV6-2 or TRBV6-3 to TRBJ2-7; D possibly corresponds to TRBD1 (6 bases). V lost 8 bases and J lost 6, with 14 bases in between. CDR3 length equals 12 residues. Germline V lookup: CDR1 MNHEY, CDR2 SVGEGT. This chain's CDR3 is CASHRAVSEQYF. CDR3 DNA: TGTGCCAGCCACAGGGCCGTCAGCGAGCAGTACTTC.